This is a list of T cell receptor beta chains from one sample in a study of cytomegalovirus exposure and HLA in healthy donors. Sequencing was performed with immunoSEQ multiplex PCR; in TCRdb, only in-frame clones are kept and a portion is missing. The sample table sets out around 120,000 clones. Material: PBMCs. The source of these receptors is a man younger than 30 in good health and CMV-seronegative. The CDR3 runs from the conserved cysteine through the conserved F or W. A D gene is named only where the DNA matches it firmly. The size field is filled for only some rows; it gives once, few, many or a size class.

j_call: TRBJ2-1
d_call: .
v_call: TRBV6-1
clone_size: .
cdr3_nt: TGTGCCACCTGGACTTACAATGAGCAGTTCTTC
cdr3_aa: CATWTYNEQFF

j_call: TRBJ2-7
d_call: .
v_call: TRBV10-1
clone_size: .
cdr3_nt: TGCGCCAGCAGTGACAGGCCCACCTACGAGCAGTACTTC
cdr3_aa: CASSDRPTYEQYF

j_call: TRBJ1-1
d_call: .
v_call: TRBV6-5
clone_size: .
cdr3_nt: TGTGCCACTACTCGGACAGTGAACACTGAAGCTTTCTTT
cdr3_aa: CATTRTVNTEAFF

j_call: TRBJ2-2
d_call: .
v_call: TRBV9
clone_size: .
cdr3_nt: TGTGCCAGCAGCGTACAGAGGGACATTTACACCGGGGAGCTGTTTTTT
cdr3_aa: CASSVQRDIYTGELFF

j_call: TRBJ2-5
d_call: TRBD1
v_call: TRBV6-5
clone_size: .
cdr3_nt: TGTGCCAGCAGTACCCGGACAGGGGCTAGAGAGCAGTACTTC
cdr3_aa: CASSTRTGAREQYF

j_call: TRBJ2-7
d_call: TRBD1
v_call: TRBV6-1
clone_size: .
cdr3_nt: TGTGCCAGCAGTCCCACCAACAGGGGGCTCTACGAGCAGTACTTC
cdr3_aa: CASSPTNRGLYEQYF

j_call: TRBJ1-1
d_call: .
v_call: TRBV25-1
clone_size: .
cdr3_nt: TGTGCCAGCAGTGAAGATGGAGGGAGGTTGAGAGCTTTCTTT
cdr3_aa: CASSEDGGRLRAFF

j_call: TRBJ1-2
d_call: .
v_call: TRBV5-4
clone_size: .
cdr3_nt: TGTGCCAGCAGCTTGAGAACAGGGTCTCTCTATGGCTACACCTTC
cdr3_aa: CASSLRTGSLYGYTF

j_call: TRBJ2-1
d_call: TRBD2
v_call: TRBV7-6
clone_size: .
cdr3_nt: TGTGCCAGCAGCGCAGCGGGAACTGAGCAGTTCTTC
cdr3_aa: CASSAAGTEQFF

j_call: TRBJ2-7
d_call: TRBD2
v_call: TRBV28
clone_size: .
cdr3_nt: TGTGCCAGCAGTTTTGGGGGGGTTTTAACCTACGAGCAGTACTTC
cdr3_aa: CASSFGGVLTYEQYF

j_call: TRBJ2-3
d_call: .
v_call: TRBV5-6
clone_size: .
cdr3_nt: TGTGCCAGCAGCTTGGTAGTGGGGGGAGATACGCAGTATTTT
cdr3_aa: CASSLVVGGDTQYF

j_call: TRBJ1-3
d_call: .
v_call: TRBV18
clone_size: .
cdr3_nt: TGTGCCAGCTCACCACCGGGACTCTCGGGAGGCTCTGGAAACACCATATATTTT
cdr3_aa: CASSPPGLSGGSGNTIYF

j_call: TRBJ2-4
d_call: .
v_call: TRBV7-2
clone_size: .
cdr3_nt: TGTGCCAGCAGCTCGTCCAACATTCAGTACTTC
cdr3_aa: CASSSSNIQYF

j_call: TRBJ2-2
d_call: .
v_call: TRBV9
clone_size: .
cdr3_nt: TGTGCCAGCAGCCTTAGGGGACGGGAGCCGAACACCGGGGAGCTGTTTTTT
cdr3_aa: CASSLRGREPNTGELFF

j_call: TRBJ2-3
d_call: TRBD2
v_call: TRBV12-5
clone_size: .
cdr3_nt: TGTGCTAGTGGTTTACGAGTATGTCCTGGAGAGCGGGAGGGCCCGGGCACAGATACGCAGTATTTT
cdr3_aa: CASGLRVCPGEREGPGTDTQYF

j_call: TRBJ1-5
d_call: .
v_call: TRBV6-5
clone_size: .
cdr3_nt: TGTGCCAGCAGTTATAACAGTATGGGTCAGCCCCAGCATTTT
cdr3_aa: CASSYNSMGQPQHF

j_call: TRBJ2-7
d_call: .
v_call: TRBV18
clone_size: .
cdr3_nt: TGTGCCAGCTCACCAGACAGAAGCTCCTACGAGCAGTACTTC
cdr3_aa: CASSPDRSSYEQYF

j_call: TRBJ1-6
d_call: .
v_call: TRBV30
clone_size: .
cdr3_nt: TGTGCCTGGAGTTCTAACTCACCCCTCCACTTT
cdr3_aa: CAWSSNSPLHF

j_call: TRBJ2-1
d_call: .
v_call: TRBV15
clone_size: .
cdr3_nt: TGTGCCACCAGCCCCCGGGTGGTTGATGAGCAGTTCTTC
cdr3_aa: CATSPRVVDEQFF

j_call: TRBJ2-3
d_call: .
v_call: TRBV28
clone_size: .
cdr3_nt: TGTGCCAGCAGTCCCGCACTAGATACGCAGTATTTT
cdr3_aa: CASSPALDTQYF

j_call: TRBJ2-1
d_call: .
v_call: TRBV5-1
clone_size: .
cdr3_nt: TGCGCCAGCAGCTTGTCCACCTTTTTAGTCAATGAGCAGTTCTTC
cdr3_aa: CASSLSTFLVNEQFF

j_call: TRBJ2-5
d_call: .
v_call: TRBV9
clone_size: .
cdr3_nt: TGTGCCAGCAGCGTAGAAGGGGAAGAAGAGACCCAGTACTTC
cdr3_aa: CASSVEGEEETQYF

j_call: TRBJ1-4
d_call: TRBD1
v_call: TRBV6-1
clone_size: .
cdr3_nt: TGTGCCAGCGGCTCGAACAGGGGGGGTGGTGAAAAACTGTTTTTT
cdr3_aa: CASGSNRGGGEKLFF

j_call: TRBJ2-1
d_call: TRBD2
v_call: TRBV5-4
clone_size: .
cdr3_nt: TGTGCCAGCAGCTCTCCTAGCGGGGCCCAGTTCTTC
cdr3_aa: CASSSPSGAQFF

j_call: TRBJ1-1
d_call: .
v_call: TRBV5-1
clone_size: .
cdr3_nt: TGCGCCAGCAGCTTGGGGGGGCAGGTGAACACTGAAGCTTTCTTT
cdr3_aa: CASSLGGQVNTEAFF

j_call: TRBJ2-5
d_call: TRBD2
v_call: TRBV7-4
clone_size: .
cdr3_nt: TGTGCCAGCAGCAAAGGCCTAGCGGGGGGCCAGGGGGAGACCCAGTACTTC
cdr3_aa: CASSKGLAGGQGETQYF

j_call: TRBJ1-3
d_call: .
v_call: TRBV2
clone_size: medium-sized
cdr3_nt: TGTGCCATCCCACGAGAGGAGGGTTCTGGAAACACCATATATTTT
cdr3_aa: CAIPREEGSGNTIYF

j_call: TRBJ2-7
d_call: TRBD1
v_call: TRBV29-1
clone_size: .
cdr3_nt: TGCAGTGCCGGGACAGGGCTCGAGCAGTACTTC
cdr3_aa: CSAGTGLEQYF

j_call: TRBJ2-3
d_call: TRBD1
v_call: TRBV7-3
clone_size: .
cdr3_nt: TGTGCCAGCAGCTTCGCCGACAGGGTGGAAGATACGCAGTATTTT
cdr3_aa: CASSFADRVEDTQYF

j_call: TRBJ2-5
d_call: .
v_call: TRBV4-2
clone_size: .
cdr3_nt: TGTGCCAGCAGCCAAGTTCTGGGACATCGGGAGACCCAGTACTTC
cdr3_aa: CASSQVLGHRETQYF

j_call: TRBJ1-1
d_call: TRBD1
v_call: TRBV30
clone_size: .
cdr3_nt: TGTGCCTGGAGTGTATGGGGACAGCGTAGGGGCACTGAAGCTTTCTTT
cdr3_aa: CAWSVWGQRRGTEAFF

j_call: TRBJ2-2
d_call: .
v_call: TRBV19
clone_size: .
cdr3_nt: TGTGCCAGTAGTACCCCATTCACAGGGTACACCGGGGAGCTGTTTTTT
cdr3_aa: CASSTPFTGYTGELFF

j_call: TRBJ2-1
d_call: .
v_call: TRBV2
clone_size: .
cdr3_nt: TGTGCCAGCAGGGGGACTGTCAATGAGCAGTTCTTC
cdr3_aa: CASRGTVNEQFF

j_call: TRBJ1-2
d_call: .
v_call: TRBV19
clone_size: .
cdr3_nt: TGTGCCAGTAGTATAGATCTAGGCAATGGCTACACCTTC
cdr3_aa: CASSIDLGNGYTF

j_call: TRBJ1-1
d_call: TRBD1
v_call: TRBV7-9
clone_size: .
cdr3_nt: TGTGCCAGCAATACCGGGACAGGGGACAGAATTGGGAACACTGAAGCTTTCTTT
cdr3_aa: CASNTGTGDRIGNTEAFF

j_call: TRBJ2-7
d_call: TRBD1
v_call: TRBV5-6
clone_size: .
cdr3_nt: TGTGCCAGCAGCTATCCCGGGACAGGCACCTACGAGCAGTACTTC
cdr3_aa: CASSYPGTGTYEQYF

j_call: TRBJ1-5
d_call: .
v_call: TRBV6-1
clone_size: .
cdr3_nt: TGTGCCAGCAGTGAAGGCAGTAATCAGCCCCAGCATTTT
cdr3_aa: CASSEGSNQPQHF

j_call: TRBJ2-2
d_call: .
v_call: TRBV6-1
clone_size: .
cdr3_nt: TGTGCCAGCAGTGAAGCCCCGGGTCTAGGGGTTGCCGGGGAGCTGTTTTTT
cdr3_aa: CASSEAPGLGVAGELFF

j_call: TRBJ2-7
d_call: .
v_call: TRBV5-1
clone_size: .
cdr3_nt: TGCGCCAGCAGCTTGGTTGTCAGTCCCTACGAGCAGTACTTC
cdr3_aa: CASSLVVSPYEQYF

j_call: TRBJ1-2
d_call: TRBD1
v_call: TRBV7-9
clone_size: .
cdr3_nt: TGTGCCAGCAGCTACCAAAACTTTCAGGGGGCGGGAGGCTACACCTTC
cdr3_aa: CASSYQNFQGAGGYTF